This T cell receptor (beta chain) appears in the sequencing data of a study of cytomegalovirus exposure and HLA in healthy donors. The V and J ends lost 6 bases and 0 bases, in that order; junction bases with no gene match: 21. This CDR3 has 21 amino acids. Per germline, CDR1 SQVTM and CDR2 ANQGSEA. As for this clone: Its antigen remains unknown.

Primers included in the PCR were 60 Vbeta and 13 Jbeta primers. Some clones are missing from TCRdb's copy, which holds only in-frame ones; the method was immunoSEQ multiplex PCR. The sample consists of under 200,000 clones, roughly 88% of them appearing once. Study-wide findings and caveats: Listed as cytomegalovirus-associated were 164 TCR beta chains.

The chain links TRBV29-1 to TRBJ2-1; 12 positions agree with TRBD2. Source material: PBMCs. This TCR was recovered from a man aged 50 or older in good health and CMV-seropositive. The chain's CDR3 is CSVEMTWTSGKVIGSYNEQFF. CDR3 nucleotide sequence: TGCAGCGTGGAGATGACTTGGACTAGCGGGAAAGTAATAGGCTCCTACAATGAGCAGTTCTTC.